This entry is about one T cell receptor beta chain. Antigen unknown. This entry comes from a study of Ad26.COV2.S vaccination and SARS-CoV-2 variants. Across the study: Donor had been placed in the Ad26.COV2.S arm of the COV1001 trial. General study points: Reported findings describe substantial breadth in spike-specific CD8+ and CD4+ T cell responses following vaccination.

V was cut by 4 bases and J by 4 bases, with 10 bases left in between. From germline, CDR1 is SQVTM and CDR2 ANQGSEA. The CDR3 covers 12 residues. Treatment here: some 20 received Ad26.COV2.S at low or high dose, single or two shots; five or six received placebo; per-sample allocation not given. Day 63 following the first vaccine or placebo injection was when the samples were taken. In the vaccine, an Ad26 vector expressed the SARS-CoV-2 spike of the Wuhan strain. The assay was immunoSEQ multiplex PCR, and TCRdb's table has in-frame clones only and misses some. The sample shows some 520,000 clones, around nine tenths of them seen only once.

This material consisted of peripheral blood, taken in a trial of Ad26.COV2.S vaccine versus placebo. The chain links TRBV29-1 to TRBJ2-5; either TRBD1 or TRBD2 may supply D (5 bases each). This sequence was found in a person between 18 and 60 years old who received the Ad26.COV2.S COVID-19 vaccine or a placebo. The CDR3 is CSVAAGGETQYF. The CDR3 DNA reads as TGCAGCGTTGCGGCTGGGGGAGAGACCCAGTACTTC.